This passage covers 26 T cell receptor beta chains from one sample sequenced in a study of beta chain features in type 1 diabetes. Findings and caveats of the study: A moderate, significant TCRB CDR3 shortening appeared in type 1 diabetes across four CD4+ subsets.

Antigen specificity for these receptors is unknown. Investigators reverse transcribed all isolated RNA, so they sequenced expressed TCRB transcripts. Assay: immunoSEQ multiplex PCR; the TCRdb copy retains only in-frame clones and omits some. Among 200,000 to 300,000 clones, roughly 22% were seen once, and the ten largest hold 0.028%. Input material: naive CD4+ T cells from blood. The receptors originated from a woman aged 35 to 49 with type 1 diabetes.

V usage is TRBV4-2 and J usage is TRBJ1-1; the match to TRBD1 covers 7 bases. Germline assignment: CDR1 LGHNA and CDR2 YNFKEQ. Germline trimming cut 8 bases from V and 2 bases from J; bases unmatched to any gene: 8. The CDR3 has 14 amino acids. CDR3 DNA sequence: TGTGCCAGCCAAACCGGGACAGTAAACACTGAAGCTTTCTTT. Translation: CASQTGTVNTEAFF.

In its sample, this clone was seen a few times. The rearrangement joins TRBV5-1 to TRBJ2-1; tentative D call: TRBD2 (5 bases). V lost 4 bases and J 1 base, leaving 21 bases between the germline ends. Germline CDR1 SGHRS, CDR2 YFSETQ. The CDR3 covers 18 residues. CDR3 DNA: TGCGCCAGCAGCCCCCGGGGTGGGGTCCCAGAATCCTACAATGAGCAGTTCTTC. The encoded protein is CASSPRGGVPESYNEQFF.

V usage is TRBV27 and J usage is TRBJ2-5; D may be TRBD2 (6 bases). Trimming took 5 bases from V and 4 from J, leaving 17 bases between them. CDR3 length: 15 amino acids. Germline V gene lookup returns CDR1 MNHEY and CDR2 SMNVEV (reference sequence). CDR3 nucleotides: TGTGCCAGCAGTCCCAGGACTCCCGGGGGAGAGACCCAGTACTTC. Translating gives CASSPRTPGGETQYF.

The table lists this clone with a few counts. V is TRBV19 and J is TRBJ2-7; TRBD1 might be the D (7 bases). Germline CDR1 reads LNHDA; CDR2 reads SQIVND (reference sequence). V lost 6 bases and J lost 3, with 15 bases in between. This CDR3 has 14 amino acids. CDR3 in DNA: TGTGCCAGTAGCCTAAGACAGGGAGGCTACGAGCAGTACTTC. Protein product: CASSLRQGGYEQYF.

The sample holds a few counts of this clone. The V and J genes are TRBV29-1 and TRBJ2-2; 13 bases fit TRBD2. Germline CDR1 is SQVTM and CDR2 is ANQGSEA. The J segment lost 6 bases and the V segment lost 6 bases, leaving 4 bases of the junction unmatched. The CDR3 has 14 residues. The CDR3 bases are TGCAGCGTGCGGACTAGCGGGAGTCCCGGGGAGCTGTTTTTT. As protein: CSVRTSGSPGELFF.

This clone was detected only a few times. The chain uses TRBV7-2 and TRBJ1-2; D is uncertain. Looked up from germline, CDR1 is SGHTA and CDR2 is FQGNSA. Trimming stripped 5 bases from V and 4 bases from J, with 11 bases between. This CDR3 contains 13 residues. The DNA of the CDR3 is TGTGCCAGCAGCGCGGGCGCCGGCTATGGCTACACCTTC. Translation gives CASSAGAGYGYTF.

The chain couples TRBV25-1 to TRBJ1-3, with a possible D match to TRBD1 (5 bases). Trimming removed 5 bases at V and 2 bases at J, with 13 bases between. The CDR3 spans 15 residues. CDR1 and CDR2 (germline): MGHDK, SYGVNS. CDR3 residues: CASSPSRETGNTIYF. The CDR3 coding sequence is TGTGCCAGCAGTCCCAGCAGGGAAACTGGAAACACCATATATTTT.

This clone has a handful of counts. The chain is built from TRBV4-3 and TRBJ2-7, with D perhaps matching TRBD1 (5 bases). Germline CDR1 is LGHNA and CDR2 is YSLEER. V was cut by 5 bases and J by 4 bases, with 15 bases left in between. This CDR3 is built from 14 residues. The CDR3 region is CASSEAQGPYEQYF. The CDR3 DNA reads as TGCGCCAGCAGCGAGGCGCAGGGTCCATACGAGCAGTACTTC.

This clone was recorded a few times. The J gene is TRBJ2-1, the V gene TRBV27; TRBD1 agrees at 7 bases. Losses at the gene ends were 4 bases for V and 5 bases for J; bases not matched to a gene: 11. Per the germline V gene, CDR1 is MNHEY and CDR2 is SMNVEV (reference sequence). The CDR3 has 16 amino acids. The CDR3 DNA follows: TGTGCCAGCAGTTCGCCGACAGGGACCTTGGACAATGAGCAGTTCTTC. Translation gives CASSSPTGTLDNEQFF.

J is TRBJ2-1 and V is TRBV6-5; 10 bases map to TRBD1. Germline V gives CDR1 MNHEY, CDR2 SVGAGI. This CDR3 has 14 residues. The V gene end was trimmed by 5 bases and the J gene end by 6 bases; junction bases not matched to a gene: 4. CDR3: CASSRGTGVNEQFF. The DNA of the CDR3 is TGTGCCAGCAGTAGGGGGACAGGGGTCAATGAGCAGTTCTTC.

The chain employs TRBV5-1 and TRBJ2-5, with 8 bases aligning to TRBD2. The CDR3 is 17 amino acids. Germline CDR1 and CDR2: SGHRS and YFSETQ. V was clipped by 0 bases and J by 0 bases; unmatched bases: 7. CDR3 loop: CASSLAFGGGYQETQYF. The CDR3 coding sequence is TGCGCCAGCAGCTTGGCCTTTGGCGGGGGGTACCAAGAGACCCAGTACTTC.

This clone was observed a handful of times. This chain connects TRBV2 to TRBJ2-1; weak D call: TRBD1 (6 bases). CDR1 SNHLY and CDR2 FYNNEI come from the germline V gene. This CDR3 spans 13 amino acids. Trimming pared 4 bases from V and 4 bases from J, leaving 8 bases between. This CDR3 is CASSVGQYNEQFF. The CDR3 DNA sequence: TGTGCCAGCAGTGTAGGACAGTACAATGAGCAGTTCTTC.

The genes are TRBV5-4 and TRBJ1-1, with 8 bases aligning to TRBD1. Germline CDR1 reads SGHNT; CDR2 reads YYREEE (reference sequence). The CDR3 totals 14 residues. J lost 3 bases, V lost 4 bases, and 5 bases had no gene match. CDR3 in DNA: TGTGCCAGCAGCCTCTCAGGGGGCCACACTGAAGCTTTCTTT. This sequence encodes CASSLSGGHTEAFF.

This chain joins TRBV7-8 and TRBJ1-2; D possibly corresponds to TRBD1 (6 bases). The V and J ends lost 8 bases and 5 bases respectively, with 18 bases between them. Germline-derived CDR1 and CDR2 are SGHVS and FQNEAQ. The CDR3 has 14 amino acids. Here the CDR3 reads CASGAGQTIYGYTF. CDR3 in DNA: TGTGCCAGCGGGGCTGGACAGACTATTTATGGCTACACCTTC. Full variable domain (missing parts from reference TRBV7-8 and TRBJ1-2): GAGVSQSPRYKVAKRGQDVALRCDPISGHVSLFWYQQALGQGPEFLTYFQNEAQLDKSGLPSDRFFAERPEGSVSTLKIQRTQQEDSAVYLCASGAGQTIYGYTFGSGTRLTVV.

This chain connects TRBV29-1 to TRBJ2-1; a weak D match, TRBD1 (5 bases). The CDR3 runs 11 residues. Trimming pared 7 bases from V and 8 bases from J, leaving 12 bases between. Germline V gene sequence: CDR1 SQVTM, CDR2 ANQGSEA. The DNA for the CDR3 is TGCAGCGCGTCTCCAGGGCATGAGCAGTTCTTC. It is translated as CSASPGHEQFF.

The J gene is TRBJ1-1, the V gene TRBV18; 7 bases align to TRBD1. Germline-derived CDR1 and CDR2 are KGHSH and LQKENI. The length of the CDR3 is 14 residues. V was clipped by 6 bases and J by 1 base; unmatched bases: 5. CDR3 residues: CASSPEGANTEAFF. The CDR3 bases are TGTGCCAGCTCCCCAGAGGGGGCGAACACTGAAGCTTTCTTT. The full variable domain, rest sourced from reference TRBV18 and TRBJ1-1, is NAGVMQNPRHLVRRRGQEARLRCSPMKGHSHVYWYRQLPEEGLKFMVYLQKENIIDESGMPKERFSAEFPKEGPSILRIQQVVRGDSAAYFCASSPEGANTEAFFGQGTRLTVV.

The chain carries TRBV7-8 and TRBJ1-2; D is possibly TRBD1 (5 bases). Germline CDR1 reads SGHVS; CDR2 reads FQNEAQ. V was pared by 2 bases and J by 7 bases, with 11 bases between. The CDR3 contains 13 residues. CDR3 bases: TGTGCCAGCAGCTTAACGTCCGACAGTGGCTACACCTTC. Translated, it gives CASSLTSDSGYTF.

CDR3 DNA sequence: TGTGCCAGCAGCCTTTGGACTAGCGGGAAGGAAGCCCACGAGCAGTACTTC. This codes for CASSLWTSGKEAHEQYF. The chain combines TRBV28 with TRBJ2-7, with TRBD2 matching 12 bases. CDR3 length equals 17 residues. Per germline, CDR1 MDHEN and CDR2 SYDVKM. The V gene end was trimmed by 6 bases and the J gene end by 5 bases; junction bases not matched to a gene: 14.

This clone was found once. This same CDR3 is encoded by further DNA sequences in the sample. This chain links TRBV20-1 with TRBJ1-1, with 7 bases aligning to TRBD1. V was pared by 6 bases and J by 5 bases, with 3 bases of the junction left unmatched. The CDR3 runs to 11 residues. Germline values: CDR1 DFQATT, CDR2 SNEGSKA (reference sequence). Here the CDR3 reads CSASRGTEAFF. As DNA, the CDR3 is TGCAGTGCATCCAGGGGGACTGAAGCTTTCTTT.

This clone was seen a few times. This chain connects TRBV30 to TRBJ2-3; TRBD2 matches 11 bases. Germline CDR1 GTSNPN, CDR2 SVGIG (reference sequence). Trimming cost V 1 base and J 4 bases; bases outside gene matches: 4. The CDR3 consists of 15 residues. This chain's CDR3 is CAWSGSSGRSDTQYF. CDR3 sequence (DNA): TGTGCCTGGAGTGGGTCTAGCGGGAGGTCAGATACGCAGTATTTT. The full variable domain, rest sourced from reference TRBV30 and TRBJ2-3, is SQTIHQWPATLVQPVGSPLSLECTVEGTSNPNLYWYRQAAGRGLQLLFYSVGIGQISSEVPQNLSASRPQDRQFILSSKKLLLSDSGFYLCAWSGSSGRSDTQYFGPGTRLTVL.

The sample holds a few counts of this clone. The chain is built from TRBV27 and TRBJ2-6; D gene unclear. The V end was cut by 5 bases, the J end by 2 bases, with 10 bases between. The CDR3 runs to 15 residues. Germline V CDR1 and CDR2: MNHEY, SMNVEV (reference sequence). As DNA, the CDR3 is TGTGCCAGCAGTCGGGTGAGAACTGGGGCCAACGTCCTGACTTTC. This gives the protein CASSRVRTGANVLTF.

This clone was detected a few times. The CDR3 nucleotides are TGTGCCAGCAGTGTGACGGGTCCAACTAATGAAAAACTGTTTTTT. Amino acids: CASSVTGPTNEKLFF. The chain has TRBV25-1 and TRBJ1-4; D gene unclear. Germline CDR1 reads MGHDK; CDR2 reads SYGVNS. V dropped 4 bases and J dropped 0 bases, with 9 bases sitting between them. The CDR3 extends over 15 amino acids.

Only a few counts were recorded for this clone. The CDR3 reads CASSSRGTYQETQYF. The DNA for the CDR3 is TGTGCCAGCAGCTCAAGGGGGACGTACCAAGAGACCCAGTACTTC. The V and J genes are TRBV5-6 and TRBJ2-5; possibly TRBD1 for D (6 bases). The CDR3 has 15 residues. Germline V lookup: CDR1 SGHDT, CDR2 YYEEEE. Deletions cut 3 bases from V and 0 bases from J, with 12 bases between. Looking up the rest from reference TRBV5-6 and TRBJ2-5 gives the full variable domain: DAGVTQSPTHLIKTRGQQVTLRCSPKSGHDTVSWYQQALGQGPQFIFQYYEEEERQRGNFPDRFSGHQFPNYSSELNVNALLLGDSALYLCASSSRGTYQETQYFGPGTRLLVL.

The chain has TRBV18 and TRBJ2-3; 7 nucleotides agree with TRBD1. The germline CDR1 and CDR2 sequences are KGHSH and LQKENI. CDR3 length: 14 residues. The V and J ends lost 2 bases and 2 bases, in that order; junction bases with no gene match: 1. The CDR3 reads CASSPTGATDTQYF. The CDR3 nucleotides are TGTGCCAGCTCACCAACAGGGGCCACAGATACGCAGTATTTT.

This chain uses TRBV9 with TRBJ2-3; possibly TRBD2 for D (6 bases). There are 14 residues in the CDR3. V dropped 0 bases and J dropped 6 bases, with 11 bases sitting between them. Germline V gene data show CDR1 as SGDLS and CDR2 as YYNGEE. In nucleotides, the CDR3 is TGTGCCAGCAGCGTAGGACTAGAGCAGGATACGCAGTATTTT. Translating it yields CASSVGLEQDTQYF.

This sequence joins TRBV27 and TRBJ1-5, with 7 bases matching TRBD1. The CDR3 has 16 amino acids. CDR1 is MNHEY and CDR2 is SMNVEV in the germline V gene (reference sequence). The trim removed 1 base at V and 3 bases at J, leaving 6 bases unmatched. CDR3 amino acids: CASSLFSGTDNQPQHF. Here the CDR3 DNA reads TGTGCCAGCAGTTTATTTTCCGGGACAGACAATCAGCCCCAGCATTTT.